The 16 T cell receptor beta chains given below trace back to one sample, sequenced in a study of blood T cell repertoires in COVID-19. Only in-frame clones appear in the TCRdb table, and some are missing; sequencing was by immunoSEQ multiplex PCR. This sample has 80,000 or so clones, with about four fifths found just once. Specimen: peripheral blood. Source of these receptors: a human donor in a cohort sampled during active COVID-19.

The chain couples TRBV3-1 (or the pseudogene TRBV3-2) to TRBJ1-1; 10 bases align to TRBD1. CDR3 length equals 18 residues. V trimming: 1 base; J trimming: 5 bases; junction bases outside the gene matches: 13. Germline CDR1 LGHDT, CDR2 YNNKEL (reference sequence). This CDR3 reads CASSQVPGTGAFLTEAFF. CDR3 bases: TGTGCCAGCAGCCAAGTCCCAGGGACAGGGGCCTTTTTGACTGAAGCTTTCTTT.

J is TRBJ2-5 and V is TRBV3-1 (or the pseudogene TRBV3-2); 12 bases align to TRBD2. This CDR3 has 15 residues. Unmatched junction bases numbered 2, after V lost 1 base and J lost 5 bases. Germline-derived CDR1 and CDR2 are LGHDT and YNNKEL (reference sequence). This chain's CDR3 is CASSQGLAGGETQYF. The CDR3 DNA follows: TGTGCCAGCAGCCAAGGGCTAGCGGGGGGGGAGACCCAGTACTTC.

This clone was recorded a few times. The V and J genes are TRBV5-1 and TRBJ2-2; a possible D gene is TRBD1 (5 bases). The germline gives CDR1 SGHRS, CDR2 YFSETQ. The ends were cut back, 0 bases at V and 6 bases at J, with 9 bases in the middle. This CDR3 contains 14 residues. The CDR3 DNA reads TGCGCCAGCAGCTTGGTCCAGGGTTCCGGGGAGCTGTTTTTT. Translating it yields CASSLVQGSGELFF.

This chain joins TRBV5-1 and TRBJ2-2, with 10 positions matching TRBD1. J gave up 5 bases and V 2 bases, and 6 bases lay outside the gene matches. Germline V lookup: CDR1 SGHRS, CDR2 YFSETQ. This CDR3 has 16 residues. CDR3 protein: CASSLGTGARTGELFF. CDR3 nucleotides: TGCGCCAGCAGCTTAGGGACAGGGGCGAGAACCGGGGAGCTGTTTTTT.

The chain couples TRBV18 to TRBJ1-1, with 8 bases fitting TRBD1. J gave up 4 bases and V 3 bases, and 13 bases lay outside the gene matches. The CDR3 extends over 17 amino acids. The germline CDR1 and CDR2 sequences are KGHSH and LQKENI. The CDR3 nucleotides are TGTGCCAGCTCACCCGTGACAGGGGTGTATAGCGGCACTGAAGCTTTCTTT. Its protein is CASSPVTGVYSGTEAFF. Together with reference TRBV18 and TRBJ1-1, the CDR3 gives the full variable domain: NAGVMQNPRHLVRRRGQEARLRCSPMKGHSHVYWYRQLPEEGLKFMVYLQKENIIDESGMPKERFSAEFPKEGPSILRIQQVVRGDSAAYFCASSPVTGVYSGTEAFFGQGTRLTVV.

V is TRBV28 and J is TRBJ2-2, with D possibly matching TRBD1 (5 bases). V was pared by 8 bases and J by 6 bases, with 10 bases between. Germline CDR1 MDHEN, CDR2 SYDVKM. This CDR3 is built from 12 residues. The CDR3 sequence: CASVQGSGELFF. The CDR3 coding sequence is TGTGCCAGCGTTCAGGGTTCCGGGGAGCTGTTTTTT.

The chain is built from TRBV6-5 and TRBJ1-2; D is perhaps TRBD1 (6 bases). The V gene's germline CDR1 is MNHEY and CDR2 SVGAGI. The CDR3 totals 15 residues. V was shortened by 6 bases and J by 0 bases, with 14 bases between the two germline ends. CDR3 bases: TGTGCCAGCAGGTCCACAGGGATTTCTAACTATGGCTACACCTTC. It translates to CASRSTGISNYGYTF.

The chain uses TRBV18 and TRBJ1-1, with D possibly matching TRBD1 (6 bases). The germline CDR1 and CDR2 sequences are KGHSH and LQKENI. There are 14 residues in the CDR3. V was cut by 3 bases and J by 2 bases, with 10 bases left in between. This chain's CDR3 is CASSPPGANTEAFF. CDR3 nucleotides: TGTGCCAGCTCACCCCCAGGGGCAAACACTGAAGCTTTCTTT.

The chain has TRBV5-5 and TRBJ1-1; a weak D match, TRBD1 (5 bases). V lost 3 bases, J lost 7 bases, and 19 bases lay in between. The CDR3 is 15 residues long. CDR1 and CDR2 from the germline V gene are SGHKS and YYEKEE (reference sequence). CDR3 region: CASSWKTALTFEAFF. CDR3 sequence (DNA): TGTGCCAGCAGCTGGAAGACAGCTTTGACCTTTGAAGCTTTCTTT.

This clone was seen just once. The chain employs TRBV3-1 (or the pseudogene TRBV3-2) and TRBJ2-7; D is uncertain. This CDR3 region has 15 residues. V lost 0 bases to trimming and J lost 3 bases, with 12 bases between them. Germline V lookup: CDR1 LGHDT, CDR2 YNNKEL (reference sequence). The CDR3: CASSQDLGRYYEQYF. Here the CDR3 DNA reads TGTGCCAGCAGCCAAGACCTGGGCAGGTACTACGAGCAGTACTTC.

The chain employs TRBV4-3 and TRBJ1-2, with D uncertain. CDR1 is LGHNA, CDR2 YSLEER, per germline. This CDR3 has 15 amino acids. Deletions cut 0 bases from V and 8 bases from J, with 16 bases between. The CDR3 reads CASSQDVVVPGGYTF. Written as DNA, the CDR3 is TGCGCCAGCAGCCAAGACGTCGTGGTCCCCGGGGGCTACACCTTC.

The rearrangement joins TRBV9 to TRBJ1-2; D unresolved. CDR1 is SGDLS, CDR2 YYNGEE, per germline. The germline V and J ends were trimmed by 3 bases and 0 bases, with 6 bases remaining between them. This CDR3 is built from 13 residues. The CDR3 here is CASSAISNYGYTF. The CDR3 bases are TGTGCCAGCAGCGCTATTTCTAACTATGGCTACACCTTC.

The V gene is TRBV7-3, the J gene TRBJ2-1; 7 bases are shared with TRBD2. The CDR3 has 16 residues. Trimming took 4 bases from V and 1 from J; bases not matched to a gene: 7. Per the germline V gene, CDR1 is SGHTA and CDR2 is FQGTGA. The CDR3 DNA sequence: TGTGCCAGCAGCTGGGGCGGGGGTCGGTCCTACAATGAGCAGTTCTTC. Amino acid sequence: CASSWGGGRSYNEQFF.

CDR3 DNA sequence: TGTGCCAGCAGTATTTGGCGGGGGGGCCGAATTTCGTCCGGGGAGCTGTTTTTT. Its protein is CASSIWRGGRISSGELFF. The chain links TRBV27 to TRBJ2-2; 9 nucleotides line up with TRBD2. This CDR3 spans 18 amino acids. V lost 5 bases, J lost 6 bases, and 16 bases stayed unmatched. Germline CDR1 MNHEY, CDR2 SMNVEV (reference sequence).

V usage is TRBV18 and J usage is TRBJ1-1; TRBD1 might be the D (5 bases). The CDR3 extends over 15 amino acids. V lost 6 bases, J lost 2 bases, and 16 bases lay in between. CDR1 KGHSH and CDR2 LQKENI come from the germline V gene. CDR3 coding DNA: TGTGCCAGCTCTCTCAATCGACAGCCAAACACTGAAGCTTTCTTT. It translates to CASSLNRQPNTEAFF.

This chain links TRBV29-1 with TRBJ2-7; tentative D call: TRBD1 (5 bases). V lost 3 bases and J 7 bases, leaving 16 bases between the germline ends. From germline, CDR1 is SQVTM and CDR2 ANQGSEA. The CDR3 extends over 13 amino acids. The chain's CDR3 is CSVEWGLLREQYF. The CDR3 DNA reads TGCAGCGTTGAGTGGGGCCTGCTGAGGGAGCAGTACTTC.